The source of this TCR beta chain is a study of T-cell reconstitution after alpha-beta-depleted transplantation in children. Study-wide results and limits: Surviving thymic progenitors and recipient T cells were the source of high TCRbeta diversity at day 60 in some patients. Newly produced T cells mostly provided counts and TCRbeta diversity after one year, as hyperexpanded clones declined. Several hundred rapidly expanded clones from non-depleted graft cells reportedly supplied alpha-beta T cells about two months post-transplant.

In regard to this clonotype: The antigen remains undetermined.

The germline CDR1 and CDR2 sequences are LNHNV and YYDKDF (reference sequence). The CDR3 loop spans 17 amino acids. Trimming took off 5 bases at V and 11 bases at J, with 29 bases between the two ends. Unique molecular identifiers were incorporated when the TCRbeta library was constructed. MiXCR was run by TCRdb on the PCR reads, yielding one entry per CDR3 protein. This table holds around 300,000 distinct CDR3 sequences, around 25% found once. The genes are TRBV15 and TRBJ2-3; TRBD2 is a possible D gene (6 bases). This TCR was recovered from a male patient aged 10-17 years who had a stem cell transplant for acute lymphoblastic leukemia, so the T cells may come from the graft donor. The specimen comprised PBMCs, mostly from graft donor cells, sampled 180 days after TCRalphabeta/CD19-depleted stem cell transplant. CDR3: CATSPEEQPAPLGGQYF. The CDR3, as DNA: TGTGCCACCAGCCCAGAGGAACAGCCCGCCCCCCTGGGAGGGCAGTATTTT.